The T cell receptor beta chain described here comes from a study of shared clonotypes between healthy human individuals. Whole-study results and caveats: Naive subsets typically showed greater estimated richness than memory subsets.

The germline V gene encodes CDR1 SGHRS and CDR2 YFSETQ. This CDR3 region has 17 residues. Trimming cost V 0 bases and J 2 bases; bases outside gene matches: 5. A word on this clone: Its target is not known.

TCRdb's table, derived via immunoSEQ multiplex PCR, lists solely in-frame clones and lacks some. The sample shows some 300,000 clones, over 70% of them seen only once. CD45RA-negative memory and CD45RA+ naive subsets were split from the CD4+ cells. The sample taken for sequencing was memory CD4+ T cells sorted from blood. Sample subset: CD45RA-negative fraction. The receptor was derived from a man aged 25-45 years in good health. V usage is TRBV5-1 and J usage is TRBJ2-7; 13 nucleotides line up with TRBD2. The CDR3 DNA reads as TGCGCCAGCAGCTTGGGGACTAGCGGGAGTAACCCCTACGAGCAGTACTTC. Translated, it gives CASSLGTSGSNPYEQYF.